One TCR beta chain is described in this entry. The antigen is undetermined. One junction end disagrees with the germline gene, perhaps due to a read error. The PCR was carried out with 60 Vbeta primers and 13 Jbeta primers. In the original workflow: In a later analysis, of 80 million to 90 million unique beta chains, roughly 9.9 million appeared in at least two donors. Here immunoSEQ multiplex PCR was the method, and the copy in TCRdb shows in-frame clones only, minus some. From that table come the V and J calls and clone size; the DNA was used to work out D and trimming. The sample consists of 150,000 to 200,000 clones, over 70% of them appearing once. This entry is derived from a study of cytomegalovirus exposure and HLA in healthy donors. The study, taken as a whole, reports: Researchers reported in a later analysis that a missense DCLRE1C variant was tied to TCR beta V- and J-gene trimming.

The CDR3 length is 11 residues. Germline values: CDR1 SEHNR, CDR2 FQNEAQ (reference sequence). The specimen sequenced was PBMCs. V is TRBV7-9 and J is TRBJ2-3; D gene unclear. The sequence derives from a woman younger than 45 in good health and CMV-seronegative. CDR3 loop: CSSRVSDTQYF. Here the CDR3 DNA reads TGTTCCAGCCGAGTCTCAGATACGCAGTATTTT.